These T cell receptor beta chains were read from a single sample in a study of T cell responses to AZD1222 COVID-19 vaccine. This table comes from immunoSEQ multiplex PCR, and its TCRdb copy is limited to in-frame clones, with some not included. The sample records about 81,000 clones, roughly 94% being singletons. This specimen was peripheral blood, taken on day 0 of AZD1222 vaccination. The source is an adult in good health. The conserved cysteine and the conserved F or W are not part of the CDR3 here. Size values are once, few and many counts, or a class for expanded clones, and some rows have none.

>-|TRBJ1-4|TRBV6-1
ASSERGEKLF
>-|TRBJ2-7|TRBV10-3
AIKEWGYEQY
>-|TRBJ2-3|TRBV7-2
ASSEGTSGRVDTQY
>-|TRBJ2-5|TRBV2
ANADTGLVTQY
>-|TRBJ1-1|TRBV2
ASSEGGHTEAF
>-|TRBJ2-6|TRBV9
ASSPRRSGANVLT
>-|TRBJ2-1|TRBV18
ASSMSGQSSYNEQF
>-|TRBJ1-2|TRBV29-1
SVDVHGLFYGYT
>-|TRBJ1-4|TRBV30
AWAGTGSEKLF
>-|TRBJ2-1|TRBV7-9
ASSLRGNEQF
>once|TRBJ2-1|TRBV30
AWSVVYNEQF
>once|TRBJ1-5|TRBV19
ASSRQGFGQPQH
>-|TRBJ2-3|TRBV3-1/TRBV3-2
ASSQDPLQGRGDTQY
>once|TRBJ1-4|TRBV5-1
ASKETGVEKLF
>few|TRBJ2-7|TRBV12-3/TRBV12-4
ASNPGTSYEQY
>-|TRBJ1-2|TRBV4-3
ASSPGHDRYT
>few|TRBJ1-3|TRBV7-9
ASSTDGSGNTIY
>-|TRBJ2-2|TRBV28
ASYFSDRNKAGELF
>-|TRBJ2-7|TRBV7-2
ASRGVGWTGSYEQY
>-|TRBJ2-7|TRBV2
ASSLDSPSYEQY
>-|TRBJ2-7|TRBV7-2
ASSLDKAGGNYEQY
>-|TRBJ1-5|TRBV4-1
ASSQTLAEITPQH
>-|TRBJ2-3|TRBV6-4
ASSVGANTDTQY
>-|TRBJ1-1|TRBV2
ASSLQGMNTEAF
>-|TRBJ2-5|TRBV28
ASSLTSGPQTQY
>-|TRBJ2-2|TRBV25-1
ASTTGGWAGELF
>medium-sized|TRBJ2-3|TRBV6-2/TRBV6-3
ASSSRTRGTDTQY
>-|TRBJ1-5|TRBV6-5
ASSLGRFSNQPQH
>-|TRBJ2-3|TRBV7-8
ASSHRGTLSSTDTQY
>-|TRBJ2-2|TRBV4-1
ASSLGPEGSWTGELF
>-|TRBJ1-4|TRBV19
ASTDRSTNEKLF
>-|TRBJ1-2|TRBV2
ASGLMGNGYT
>-|TRBJ2-1|TRBV5-1
ASSLELTSGSGNEQF
>-|TRBJ2-1|TRBV25-1
ASSEGLFDEQF
>-|TRBJ2-6|TRBV6-2/TRBV6-3
ASSYRMTGANVLT
>-|TRBJ2-5|TRBV12-3/TRBV12-4
ASSLNQETQY
>-|TRBJ2-1|TRBV5-6
ASSLGLAGSYNEQF
>-|TRBJ1-5|TRBV27
ASSPRRGDGQPQH
>-|TRBJ1-6|TRBV12-2
ASRLEMVRIKTTSSYNSPLH
>-|TRBJ2-3|TRBV15
ATSSLPGLAGVGDTQY
>-|TRBJ2-2|TRBV5-1
ASSLTSGTTGELF
>-|TRBJ1-2|TRBV6-2/TRBV6-3
ASSYPSRGDLGYT
>-|TRBJ2-7|TRBV6-5
ASTGELATLGEQY
>-|TRBJ2-2|TRBV4-1
ASSQRESRELF
>once|TRBJ2-1|TRBV12-3/TRBV12-4
ASSRAGQF
>-|TRBJ2-2|TRBV2
ASSLMAGELF
>-|TRBJ2-3|TRBV11-2
ASSLDSPQGTDTQY
>-|TRBJ2-7|TRBV6-2/TRBV6-3
ASSRTGQHYEQY
>-|TRBJ2-1|TRBV6-1
ASSEALINEQF
>-|TRBJ2-3|TRBV5-1
ASSQVTSSGDTQY
>-|TRBJ1-4|TRBV15
ATSRTGQGEKLF
>-|TRBJ1-1|TRBV28
ASSLILQGFTEAF
>-|TRBJ1-4|TRBV28
ASSGRDTNEKLF
>-|TRBJ1-1|TRBV6-1
ASSEVEGNKAF
>once|TRBJ2-7|TRBV27
ASSLGEQY
>-|TRBJ1-4|TRBV6-5
ASGPWFGGEEKLF
>-|TRBJ1-6|TRBV6-5
ASSLTGVNSPLH
>-|TRBJ1-1|TRBV6-5
ASSYPGQNTEAF